These T cell receptor beta chains were read from a single sample in a study of human T cells and chemical hapten exposure. Via MiXCR, TCRdb re-called the RACE reads, giving one row per CDR3 protein. The data hold approximately 52,000 distinct CDR3 sequences, with roughly 10% observed a single time. The sequenced sample was whole blood, obtained in connection with sensitization to the hapten diphenylcyclopropenone (DPC). The receptors derive from a woman younger than 45 with alopecia areata. Some clones in this sample may be carry-over from other donors' samples. Each CDR3 is given with its conserved first and last residue. Each record gives: V gene, clone size, D gene, J gene, CDR3 protein, CDR3 DNA. A D gene is named only where the DNA matches it firmly. Expanded clones are given a class, and other clones once, few, many or no size at all.

TRBV7-3,few,.,TRBJ2-7,CASSSGLDYEQYF,TGTGCCAGCAGCTCCGGTCTTGACTACGAGCAGTACTTC
TRBV6-2/TRBV6-3,many,TRBD1,TRBJ2-7,CASTDSLGQGGYTYEQYF,TGTGCCAGCACCGACTCTCTAGGACAGGGGGGCTACACCTACGAGCAGTACTTC
TRBV3-1,many,.,TRBJ1-5,CASSQDLFQPQHF,TGTGCCAGCAGCCAAGACCTCTTTCAGCCCCAGCATTTT
TRBV28,many,TRBD1,TRBJ1-1,CASSLLGTGAMNTEAFF,TGTGCCAGCAGTTTGTTGGGGACAGGGGCCATGAACACTGAAGCTTTCTTT
TRBV5-1,many,TRBD1,TRBJ2-2,CASSLTGGNFNTGELFF,TGCGCCAGCAGCTTAACAGGGGGAAACTTTAACACCGGGGAGCTGTTTTTT
TRBV6-5,many,.,TRBJ2-2,CASSYSYSTGELFF,TGTGCCAGCAGTTACTCTTATAGCACCGGGGAGCTGTTTTTT
TRBV9,.,.,TRBJ2-5,CASSAKIQETQYF,TGTGCCAGCAGCGCTAAGATCCAGGAGACCCAGTACTTC
TRBV10-3,.,.,TRBJ2-3,CAISQGEGTDTQYF,TGTGCCATCTCCCAGGGTGAGGGCACAGATACGCAGTATTTT
TRBV6-6,many,.,TRBJ2-7,CASSLDKPYEQYF,TGTGCCAGCAGTTTGGACAAGCCATACGAGCAGTACTTC
TRBV6-5,few,TRBD1,TRBJ1-2,CASSSGTVNTNYGYTF,TGTGCCAGCAGTTCCGGGACAGTGAACACTAACTATGGCTACACCTTC
TRBV6-6,few,.,TRBJ2-3,CASSRTDTQYF,TGTGCCAGCAGCCGTACAGATACGCAGTATTTT
TRBV5-6,.,.,TRBJ1-5,CASTTGGRFNQPQHF,TGTGCCAGCACCACGGGGGGCAGATTCAATCAGCCCCAGCATTTT
TRBV12-3/TRBV12-4,.,.,TRBJ1-5,CASRAGTLSNQPQHF,TGTGCCAGCAGGGCCGGGACACTTAGCAATCAGCCCCAGCATTTT
TRBV2,.,.,TRBJ2-5,CASNWDPQIETQYF,TGTGCCAGCAACTGGGACCCACAAATAGAGACCCAGTACTTC
TRBV3-1,.,.,TRBJ2-6,CASSLTSGANVLTF,TGTGCCAGCAGCCTAACCTCTGGGGCCAACGTCCTGACTTTC
TRBV24-1,.,TRBD1,TRBJ2-1,CATSEEDRGIYNEQFF,TGTGCCACCAGTGAGGAGGACAGGGGGATCTACAATGAGCAGTTCTTC
TRBV7-9,few,TRBD1,TRBJ1-5,CASRPNDRDPLGNQPQHF,TGTGCCAGCAGACCTAACGACAGGGACCCTTTGGGCAATCAGCCCCAGCATTTT
TRBV5-8,few,.,TRBJ2-3,CASSSGPHTDTQYF,TGTGCCAGCAGCTCCGGACCCCACACAGATACGCAGTATTTT
TRBV27,few,.,TRBJ1-3,CASSLKSPGGSGNTIYF,TGTGCCAGCAGTTTAAAATCGCCGGGTGGCTCTGGAAACACCATATATTTT
TRBV14,few,.,TRBJ2-7,CASSQDPIGRLQF,TGTGCCAGCAGCCAAGATCCGATCGGACGCCTTCAGTTC
TRBV12-3/TRBV12-4,.,.,TRBJ2-7,CASSNTGGLSYEQYF,TGTGCCAGCAGTAATACCGGGGGGCTATCCTACGAGCAGTACTTC
TRBV7-2,few,.,TRBJ2-3,CASSLDVAVPDTQYF,TGTGCCAGCAGCTTAGACGTAGCGGTCCCAGATACGCAGTATTTT
TRBV21-1,.,.,TRBJ2-7,CASSKVGTLTYEQYF,TGTGCCAGCAGCAAAGTGGGGACATTGACCTACGAGCAGTACTTC
TRBV14,.,TRBD1,TRBJ1-6,CASSEQGAVNSPLHF,TGTGCCAGCAGCGAACAGGGGGCGGTCAATTCACCCCTCCACTTT
TRBV28,few,.,TRBJ1-1,CASSLRGLSEAFF,TGTGCCAGCAGTTTACGGGGGCTCTCTGAAGCTTTCTTT
TRBV6-2/TRBV6-3,.,.,TRBJ2-2,CASGLGGELFF,TGTGCCAGCGGGCTGGGCGGGGAGCTGTTTTTT
TRBV12-3/TRBV12-4,many,.,TRBJ2-3,CASSSRPTDTQYF,TGTGCCAGCAGTTCGCGACCCACAGATACGCAGTATTTT
TRBV21-1,.,.,TRBJ2-3,CASSKASVGDTQYF,TGTGCCAGCAGCAAAGCTAGCGTGGGGGATACGCAGTATTTT
TRBV11-2,few,.,TRBJ1-1,CASSLWSMNTEAFF,TGTGCCAGCAGCTTATGGTCCATGAACACTGAAGCTTTCTTT
TRBV20-1,.,.,TRBJ2-3,CSATRTDTQYF,TGCAGTGCTACCCGGACAGATACGCAGTATTTT
TRBV29-1,many,TRBD2,TRBJ2-1,CSTGASGGKSSYNEQFF,TGCAGCACTGGGGCTAGCGGGGGGAAAAGCTCCTACAATGAGCAGTTCTTC
TRBV10-3,.,.,TRBJ1-6,CAISDQGTGNSPLHF,TGTGCCATCAGTGATCAGGGGACGGGAAATTCACCCCTCCACTTT
TRBV20-1,.,.,TRBJ2-3,CSAPDLLWDTQYF,TGCAGTGCTCCCGACTTACTTTGGGATACGCAGTATTTT
TRBV2,many,.,TRBJ1-1,CASSENGNTEAFF,TGTGCCAGCAGTGAAAACGGCAACACTGAAGCTTTCTTT
TRBV27,.,.,TRBJ1-1,CASSLLGGRGTEAFF,TGTGCCAGCAGTTTATTAGGGGGGCGGGGAACTGAAGCTTTCTTT
TRBV18,few,TRBD2,TRBJ2-3,CASQTSGGPLHTQYF,TGTGCCAGCCAAACTAGCGGGGGGCCTTTACATACGCAGTATTTT
TRBV7-9,.,TRBD1,TRBJ1-5,CASTLVDRGGYQPQHF,TGTGCCAGCACCTTAGTGGACAGGGGTGGTTATCAGCCCCAGCATTTT
TRBV19,.,TRBD2,TRBJ2-1,CASAPASGGGSTYNEQFF,TGTGCCAGCGCCCCGGCTAGCGGGGGGGGGAGCACCTACAATGAGCAGTTCTTC
TRBV6-5,.,.,TRBJ1-2,CASASRSYGYTF,TGTGCCAGCGCATCCAGGAGCTATGGCTACACCTTC
TRBV28,medium-sized,.,TRBJ2-3,CASSSEVDTQYF,TGTGCCAGCAGTTCTGAAGTCGATACGCAGTATTTT